This is a list of T cell receptor beta chains from one sample in a study of naive and memory T cell subsets. TCRdb re-called the UMI-ligation and nested PCR reads through MiXCR, storing one row per CDR3 protein. The sample consists of more than 95,000 distinct CDR3 sequences, roughly 15% of them appearing once. Sequencing input: naive CD8+ T cells from blood. These receptors all stem from a human donor in good health. The CDR3 runs from the conserved cysteine through the conserved F or W. The order of the fields is clone size, CDR3 length, J gene, D gene, V gene, CDR3 DNA, CDR3 protein. The D gene is left open where the match is weak. Only part of the rows carry a size: once, few, many, or a class if the clone is expanded.

- | 12 | TRBJ1-2 | - | TRBV30 | TGTGCCTGCCCCAGGCAAGAGGGGGGCTACACCTTC | CACPRQEGGYTF
- | 13 | TRBJ1-6 | - | TRBV6-5 | TGTGCCAGCAGTTACTCGACCGGGACACCCCTCCACTTT | CASSYSTGTPLHF
- | 14 | TRBJ2-6 | - | TRBV5-4 | TGTGCCAGCAGCTTGGCGGGGGGGGCCAACGTCCTGACTTTC | CASSLAGGANVLTF
few | 13 | TRBJ2-7 | TRBD1 | TRBV2 | TGTGCCAGCAGTGACCCAGGGGGAGACGAGCAGTACTTC | CASSDPGGDEQYF
- | 14 | TRBJ1-4 | TRBD1 | TRBV27 | TGTGCCAGCAGTCCGGGACAGGGGAATGAAAAACTGTTTTTT | CASSPGQGNEKLFF
few | 13 | TRBJ2-7 | TRBD1 | TRBV30 | TGTGCCTGGAGGGACAGGGTGATCTACGAGCAGTACTTC | CAWRDRVIYEQYF
- | 15 | TRBJ2-3 | TRBD2 | TRBV11-3 | TGTGCCAGCAGCTTAGCGGGAGGGCTCACAGATACGCAGTATTTT | CASSLAGGLTDTQYF
- | 13 | TRBJ1-1 | - | TRBV19 | TGTGCCAGTAAACCCCTCGAGGCCACTGAAGCTTTCTTT | CASKPLEATEAFF
few | 15 | TRBJ2-1 | TRBD2 | TRBV3-1 | TGTGCCAGCAGCCAAACTAGCGGGGGCTACAATGAGCAGTTCTTC | CASSQTSGGYNEQFF
- | 14 | TRBJ2-6 | - | TRBV30 | TGTGCCTGGGGACTCGGATCTGGGGCCAACGTCCTGACTTTC | CAWGLGSGANVLTF
few | 16 | TRBJ1-5 | TRBD1 | TRBV5-6 | TGTGCCAGCAGCTCCCTCGGGACAGGGAGCGGGCAGCCCCAGCATTTT | CASSSLGTGSGQPQHF
many | 13 | TRBJ2-7 | - | TRBV19 | TGTGCCAGTAGTTTTGGACTGGTCAACGAGCAGTACTTC | CASSFGLVNEQYF
- | 12 | TRBJ2-5 | - | TRBV2 | TGTGCCAGCATTGCCGGAAAAGAGACCCAGTACTTC | CASIAGKETQYF
- | 16 | TRBJ1-1 | - | TRBV27 | TGTGCCAGCAGTCCCCGTATGGCCCAGAAGAACACTGAAGCTTTCTTT | CASSPRMAQKNTEAFF
- | 12 | TRBJ1-4 | - | TRBV7-8 | TGTGCCAGCAGCTTACTTGCGGTAGAACTGTTTTTT | CASSLLAVELFF
- | 20 | TRBJ2-1 | - | TRBV7-8 | TGTGCCAGCAGTCACAAGGGGGGGACATCGGCAATTAGCTCCTACAATGAGCAGTTCTTC | CASSHKGGTSAISSYNEQFF
- | 15 | TRBJ1-6 | - | TRBV4-2 | TGTGCCAGCAGCCATCCATCAGATCTGAATTCACCCCTCCACTTT | CASSHPSDLNSPLHF
many | 17 | TRBJ2-2 | TRBD1 | TRBV5-1 | TGCGCCAGCAGCTTTGGACAGGCCAGGGTGTGGTCCGGGGAGCTGTTTTTT | CASSFGQARVWSGELFF
few | 13 | TRBJ1-5 | - | TRBV27 | TGTGCCAGCAGTTTATTATACAATCAGCCCCAGCATTTT | CASSLLYNQPQHF
- | 12 | TRBJ1-5 | - | TRBV2 | TGTGCCAGCAGCGCAGCTGTTGGGCCCCAGCATTTT | CASSAAVGPQHF
- | 15 | TRBJ2-1 | - | TRBV6-2/TRBV6-3 | TGTGCCAGCAGCCCCGGAGGGCGGAGAGACAATGAGCAGTTCTTC | CASSPGGRRDNEQFF
- | 18 | TRBJ2-2 | TRBD2 | TRBV7-9 | TGTGCCAGCAGCCCCTTGATAGCGGGAAACCTTAACACCGGGGAGCTGTTTTTT | CASSPLIAGNLNTGELFF
- | 14 | TRBJ1-1 | - | TRBV5-1 | TGCGCCAGCAGCTTGGTGGGCGGAAACCGGGAAGCTTTCTTT | CASSLVGGNREAFF
many | 13 | TRBJ2-6 | - | TRBV27 | TGTGCCAGCAGTTTACGGGGGGCCAACGTCCTGACTTTC | CASSLRGANVLTF
- | 13 | TRBJ2-5 | - | TRBV12-3/TRBV12-4 | TGTGCCAGCAGTCACCGACTAGAAGAGACCCAGTACTTC | CASSHRLEETQYF
- | 15 | TRBJ2-1 | - | TRBV20-1 | TGCAGTGCTAGAGGTTTCTTGACCGGCATGAGTGAGCAGTTCTTC | CSARGFLTGMSEQFF
- | 14 | TRBJ1-1 | - | TRBV7-9 | TGTGCCAGCAGCCCTACAGGGATGGACACTGAAGCTTTCTTT | CASSPTGMDTEAFF
many | 16 | TRBJ2-1 | - | TRBV7-9 | TGTGCCAGCAGCTCCCCCGGGACCGACGGACACAATGAGCAGTTCTTC | CASSSPGTDGHNEQFF
few | 16 | TRBJ2-2 | TRBD1 | TRBV28 | TGTGCCAGCAGCCAAATACGGACAGGGAACACCGGGGAGCTGTTTTTT | CASSQIRTGNTGELFF
few | 15 | TRBJ2-7 | TRBD2 | TRBV6-2/TRBV6-3 | TGTGCCAGCATAAGAGCAACTAGCGGATTCTACGAGCAGTACTTC | CASIRATSGFYEQYF
- | 12 | TRBJ2-7 | - | TRBV4-2 | TGTGCCAGCAGCCAAGGGGGAAGCGAGCAGTACTTC | CASSQGGSEQYF
many | 13 | TRBJ2-1 | - | TRBV7-6 | TGTGCCAGCAGCCCGGCTCCAGTTCATGAGCAGTTCTTC | CASSPAPVHEQFF
many | 15 | TRBJ1-3 | - | TRBV5-8 | TGTGCCAGCAGTTCCGGGACCTTCTCTGGAAACACCATATATTTT | CASSSGTFSGNTIYF
- | 15 | TRBJ2-4 | - | TRBV5-5 | TGTGCCAGCAGCTTGGCCGCAGGAGGGTTAAACATTCAGTACTTC | CASSLAAGGLNIQYF
few | 12 | TRBJ2-7 | TRBD1 | TRBV20-1 | TGCAGTGCTAGTGGACAGGACTACGAGCAGTACTTC | CSASGQDYEQYF
few | 15 | TRBJ2-4 | TRBD1 | TRBV29-1 | TGCAGCGTGCCGGGACAGCGAAAAGCCAAAAACATTCAGTACTTC | CSVPGQRKAKNIQYF
- | 13 | TRBJ2-7 | TRBD2 | TRBV20-1 | TGCAGTGCTGTACCCGGGACTACCTACGAGCAGTACTTC | CSAVPGTTYEQYF
- | 15 | TRBJ2-1 | - | TRBV15 | TGTGCCACCAGCTTGGCTGGGGGGCATGGGAATGAGCAGTTCTTC | CATSLAGGHGNEQFF
- | 15 | TRBJ2-5 | TRBD1 | TRBV6-5 | TGTGCCAGCAGTGAGGGAGACAGGGCGGGAGAGACCCAGTACTTC | CASSEGDRAGETQYF
few | 11 | TRBJ2-3 | - | TRBV27 | TGTGCCAGCAGTCTAGGGGGTACGCAGTATTTT | CASSLGGTQYF
- | 13 | TRBJ2-7 | TRBD2 | TRBV9 | TGTGCCAGCAGCGTAGGAGGGGAGGGCGAGCAGTACTTC | CASSVGGEGEQYF
- | 15 | TRBJ2-1 | TRBD1 | TRBV5-5 | TGTGCCAGCAGTCGGGGACAGGCTTCCTACAATGAGCAGTTCTTC | CASSRGQASYNEQFF
few | 16 | TRBJ2-7 | - | TRBV23-1 | TGCGCCAGCAGTCAATCCGGGGACGGAGGTACCTACGAGCAGTACTTC | CASSQSGDGGTYEQYF
- | 15 | TRBJ2-1 | - | TRBV2 | TGTGCCGGCAGTGATCTTTGGGGCCCCTACAATGAGCAGTTCTTC | CAGSDLWGPYNEQFF
- | 15 | TRBJ2-7 | TRBD2 | TRBV11-2 | TGTGCCAGCAGCTTGGGCGCGGGAGGGCCCTACGAGCAGTACTTC | CASSLGAGGPYEQYF
few | 15 | TRBJ2-2 | - | TRBV20-1 | TGCAGTGCTAGTCTGGCGGAGGGGGCAGACGGGGAGCTGTTTTTT | CSASLAEGADGELFF
many | 16 | TRBJ2-7 | TRBD2 | TRBV5-4 | TGTGCCTTCCTCCCCCAGGGACTAGTACAGTCCTACGAGCAGTACTTC | CAFLPQGLVQSYEQYF
- | 15 | TRBJ2-7 | - | TRBV12-3/TRBV12-4 | TGTGCCAGCAGTTTAGCTGGGACCGAGACCTACGAGCAGTACTTC | CASSLAGTETYEQYF
many | 15 | TRBJ1-2 | - | TRBV5-6 | TGTGCCAGCAGCTCGGATTACACACAAAACTATGGCTACACCTTC | CASSSDYTQNYGYTF